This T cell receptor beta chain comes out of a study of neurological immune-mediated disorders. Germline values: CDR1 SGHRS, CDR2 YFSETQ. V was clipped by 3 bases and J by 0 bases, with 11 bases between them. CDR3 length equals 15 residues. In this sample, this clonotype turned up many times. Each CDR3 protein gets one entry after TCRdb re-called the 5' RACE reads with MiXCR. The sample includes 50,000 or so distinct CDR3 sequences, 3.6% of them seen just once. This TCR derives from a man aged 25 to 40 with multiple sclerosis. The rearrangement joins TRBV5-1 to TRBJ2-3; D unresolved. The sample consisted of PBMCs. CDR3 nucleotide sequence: TGCGCCAGCAGCTCGCTACCCTTAAGCACAGATACGCAGTATTTT. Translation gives CASSSLPLSTDTQYF.